The clone carrying this T cell receptor beta chain was detected ten times or more. Its antigen is unknown. The CDR3 spans 12 residues. Per germline, CDR1 SGHKS and CDR2 YYEKEE (reference sequence). V lost 3 bases and J lost 6, with 10 bases in between. This sample was taken from a study of early T cells in non-severe SARS-CoV-2 infection. Points from the study as a whole: Matching against VDJdb likely underestimated virus-specific expansions, favoring anti-spike CD8.

The protocol attached unique molecular identifiers to individual cDNA molecules. TCRdb called the 5' RACE reads again in MiXCR, with one record for every CDR3 protein. The data contain 70,000 to 80,000 distinct CDR3 sequences, roughly 12% of them seen just once; the ten biggest clones take up roughly 2.5%. Here the sequenced sample was whole blood, taken at baseline. The rearrangement joins TRBV5-5 to TRBJ2-7; no definite D call. The sequence was collected from an adult who was a healthcare worker with PCR-confirmed SARS-CoV-2 infection or an uninfected control (not recorded which). CDR3 sequence (DNA): TGTGCCAGCAGCTCGGCAGTCGCCGAGCAGTACTTC. This encodes CASSSAVAEQYF.